Presented here are 32 T cell receptor beta chains from one specimen sequenced in a study of CD8+CD57+ T cells in acquired aplastic anemia. For CDR3 and TCR beta VDJ profiling, genomic DNA was the template used. Each CDR3 protein is one row after TCRdb ran MiXCR on the reads. The table lists 120,000 or so distinct CDR3 sequences, about 43% of them singletons. Patients chosen for sequencing had shown CD8+CD57+ cell expansion by flow cytometry. The specimen was sorted CD4+, CD8+, or CD8+CD57+ T cells (not recorded which) from PBMCs. The receptors derive from a human donor with aplastic anemia.

The sample holds many counts of this clonotype. V usage is TRBV19 and J usage is TRBJ1-4; D gene unclear. Germline V gene sequence: CDR1 LNHDA, CDR2 SQIVND (reference sequence). Trimming stripped 2 bases from V and 8 bases from J, with 12 bases between. This CDR3 comprises 14 residues. CDR3 coding DNA: TGTGCCAGTAGTATACCGGGAGGTTTCGAAAAACTGTTTTTT. Protein product: CASSIPGGFEKLFF.

The chain uses TRBV3-1 and TRBJ2-3, with D possibly TRBD1 on 5 matching bases. CDR1 LGHDT and CDR2 YNNKEL come from the germline V gene (reference sequence). Trimming removed 2 bases at V and 0 bases at J, with 18 bases between. This CDR3 region has 18 residues. CDR3 nucleotide sequence: TGTGCCAGCAGCCAAAGGGGAAAAGGAATACGTAGCACAGATACGCAGTATTTT. It specifies CASSQRGKGIRSTDTQYF.

The chain recombines TRBV15 with TRBJ2-5; no clear D gene. Trimming pared 0 bases from V and 5 bases from J, leaving 10 bases between. Per germline, CDR1 LNHNV and CDR2 YYDKDF (reference sequence). The length of the CDR3 is 14 residues. The CDR3 sequence: CATSREVGWETQYF. The CDR3 region has the DNA TGTGCCACCAGCAGAGAAGTGGGTTGGGAGACCCAGTACTTC.

This clonotype was counted at least ten times. The chain recombines TRBV20-1 with TRBJ2-5; D uncertain. V lost 4 bases and J 4 bases, leaving 10 bases between the germline ends. The CDR3 runs to 12 residues. Germline CDR1 is DFQATT and CDR2 is SNEGSKA (reference sequence). CDR3 sequence: CSAKEIGETQYF. The CDR3 DNA sequence: TGCAGTGCTAAAGAGATTGGAGAGACCCAGTACTTC.

As regards this clonotype: The germline gene is not matched at one end of the junction; a read error may be the cause. The chain links TRBV11-2 to TRBJ2-1; no definite D call. The CDR3 is 9 residues long. In germline, CDR1 is SGHAT, CDR2 FQNNGV. The CDR3 loop is CASSLAELF. As DNA, the CDR3 is TGTGCCAGCAGCTTAGCTGAGCTCTTC.

Ten or more counts support this clonotype. The chain links TRBV6-1 to TRBJ2-7; the D gene is possibly TRBD2 (6 bases). This CDR3 has 14 amino acids. CDR1 is MNHNS and CDR2 is SASEGT in the germline V gene. The germline V and J ends were trimmed by 7 bases and 0 bases, with 13 bases remaining between them. Written as DNA, the CDR3 is TGTGCCAGCACCCTCGACGGGAGCTCCTACGAGCAGTACTTC. Its protein product is CASTLDGSSYEQYF.

On this clonotype itself: At one boundary the junction diverges from the germline segment, which might be a read error. V is TRBV12-3 or TRBV12-4 and J is TRBJ2-7; D gene uncertain. This CDR3 is built from 11 residues. CDR3 amino acids: CANSGSLKQYF. In DNA, the CDR3 is TGTGCCAACAGTGGCAGTTTGAAGCAGTACTTC.

Many counts were recorded for this clonotype. The chain couples TRBV20-1 to TRBJ2-5; D remains ambiguous. Germline CDR1 is DFQATT and CDR2 is SNEGSKA (reference sequence). Trimming shortened V by 3 bases and J by 13 bases, and 12 bases separated the two germline ends. This CDR3 has 10 residues. CDR3 nucleotides: TGCAGTGCTAGGAGTCACCTTGGGTACTTC. Its translation is CSARSHLGYF.

In its sample, this clonotype was seen many times. This sequence joins TRBV5-1 and TRBJ2-5; D gene uncertain. The CDR3 totals 11 residues. Between the trimmed V and J ends, which lost 5 bases and 2 bases, there was a span of 4 bases. Germline V gives CDR1 SGHRS, CDR2 YFSETQ. CDR3 amino acids: CASRGQETQYF. CDR3 nucleotides: TGCGCCAGCAGGGGACAAGAGACCCAGTACTTC.

This clonotype was counted at least ten times. The rearrangement uses TRBV3-1 and TRBJ2-5, with D possibly matching TRBD2 (6 bases). The V gene lost 4 bases and the J gene lost 7 bases, with 19 bases spanning the gap. The CDR3 totals 15 residues. The germline V gene encodes CDR1 LGHDT and CDR2 YNNKEL (reference sequence). The DNA of the CDR3 is TGTGCCAGCAGCCTTACAGGAGGGGCGGGCAGGACCCAGTACTTC. Translated, it gives CASSLTGGAGRTQYF.

This clonotype was recorded many times. The chain is built from TRBV4-1 and TRBJ1-2; D gene ambiguous. Germline assignment: CDR1 MGHRA and CDR2 YSYEKL. The V gene lost 0 bases and the J gene lost 5 bases, with 10 bases spanning the gap. This CDR3 has 14 amino acids. The CDR3 spells CASSQDTSPYGYTF. CDR3 DNA sequence: TGCGCCAGCAGCCAAGATACTTCCCCATATGGCTACACCTTC.

The chain combines TRBV10-3 with TRBJ2-7; D possibly corresponds to TRBD1 (5 bases). Trimming shortened V by 10 bases and J by 3 bases, and 19 bases separated the two germline ends. Looked up from germline, CDR1 is ENHRY and CDR2 is SYGVKD. The length of the CDR3 is 14 residues. The chain's CDR3 is CATSLTANDYEQYV. The CDR3 DNA reads as TGTGCCACCAGCTTGACAGCGAACGACTACGAGCAGTACGTC.

V is TRBV20-1 and J is TRBJ2-5; D ambiguous. Germline V gene data show CDR1 as DFQATT and CDR2 as SNEGSKA (reference sequence). V gave up 1 base and J gave up 2 bases, with 11 bases separating them. This CDR3 spans 14 amino acids. The chain's CDR3 is CSARGGRIQETQYF. For the CDR3, the DNA is TGCAGTGCTAGAGGAGGACGGATACAAGAGACCCAGTACTTC.

This clonotype has a count of ten or more. The rearrangement uses TRBV11-2 and TRBJ2-3, with TRBD1 as a possible D gene (6 bases). Trimming left V 5 bases short and J 6 bases short, with 18 bases between. This CDR3 comprises 15 residues. Germline V CDR1 and CDR2: SGHAT, FQNNGV. DNA for the CDR3: TGTGCCAGCAGCCCCCTAAGGGGGTCCCTGGATACGCAGTATTTT. Protein sequence: CASSPLRGSLDTQYF.

This clonotype was observed many times. Written as DNA, the CDR3 is TGTGCCAGCAGCTTGGACGCGTATACAGATACGCAGTATTTT. Residues: CASSLDAYTDTQYF. The chain is built from TRBV5-8 and TRBJ2-3; D gene ambiguous. From germline, CDR1 is SGHTS and CDR2 YDEGEE. This CDR3 region has 14 residues. With 0 bases removed from V and 3 bases from J, the gap between germline ends came to 8 bases.

This chain connects TRBV25-1 to TRBJ2-2, with 8 bases matching TRBD1. V gave up 5 bases and J gave up 6 bases; unmatched junction bases: 8. From germline, CDR1 is MGHDK and CDR2 SYGVNS. CDR3 length equals 15 residues. The CDR3 is CASSPVQGEAGELFF. CDR3 DNA sequence: TGTGCCAGCAGTCCTGTACAGGGGGAAGCCGGGGAGCTGTTTTTT.

This rearrangement joins TRBV19 to TRBJ1-4, with 12 bases identical to TRBD1. Unmatched junction bases numbered 5, after V lost 5 bases and J lost 7 bases. The CDR3 contains 15 residues. CDR1 and CDR2 from the germline V gene are LNHDA and SQIVND (reference sequence). CDR3 in amino acids: CASSPRDRGLEKLFF. CDR3 DNA: TGTGCCAGTAGTCCAAGGGACAGGGGGCTTGAAAAACTGTTTTTT.

Regarding this clonotype: No conserved phenylalanine or tryptophan is present at the end of the CDR3, so a read error is the likely explanation. V usage is TRBV19 and J usage is TRBJ1-2; maybe TRBD1 (6 bases). Trimming removed 7 bases at V and 6 bases at J, with 12 bases between. Germline CDR1 reads LNHDA; CDR2 reads SQIVND (reference sequence). There are 12 residues in the CDR3. The CDR3 is CASKDRANGYTL. The CDR3 DNA is TGTGCCAGTAAGGACAGAGCTAATGGCTACACCCTC.

On this clonotype itself: A much larger clone sits a single nucleotide away, making a read error possible. The chain recombines TRBV5-8 with TRBJ2-7, with D perhaps matching TRBD2 (6 bases). Deletions cut 3 bases from V and 4 bases from J, with 11 bases between. There are 13 residues in the CDR3. Germline CDR1 reads SGHTS; CDR2 reads YDEGEE. CDR3 DNA: TGTGCCAGCAGCTCCCAGGCGGGGTACGAGCAGTACTTC. Translating gives CASSSQAGYEQYF. Together with reference TRBV5-8 and TRBJ2-7, the CDR3 gives the full variable domain: EAGVTQSPTHLIKTRGQQATLRCSPISGHTSVYWYQQALGLGLQFLLWYDEGEERNRGNFPPRFSGRQFPNYSSELNVNALELEDSALYLCASSSQAGYEQYFGPGTRLTVT.

V and J are TRBV2 and TRBJ2-7; D unclear. The germline V gene encodes CDR1 SNHLY and CDR2 FYNNEI. The CDR3 runs 11 residues. V was pared by 8 bases and J by 3 bases, with 8 bases between. CDR3 region: CASALGYEQYF. The CDR3 DNA reads TGTGCCAGCGCTCTGGGCTACGAGCAGTACTTC.

This clonotype was detected many times. The rearrangement joins TRBV11-1 to TRBJ2-5; 10 bases align to TRBD1. The CDR3 contains 15 residues. The germline V gene encodes CDR1 SGHAT and CDR2 FQDESV (reference sequence). The J segment lost 5 bases and the V segment lost 5 bases, leaving 8 bases of the junction unmatched. This CDR3 reads CASSLDRGRLETQYF. The CDR3 bases are TGTGCCAGCAGCCTTGACAGGGGGCGATTGGAGACCCAGTACTTC.

Turning to this clonotype: Without the conserved terminal phenylalanine or tryptophan, this CDR3 likely stems from a read error. The chain employs TRBV5-5 and TRBJ2-7, with D possibly matching TRBD2 (6 bases). V was clipped by 4 bases and J by 0 bases, with 14 bases between them. Germline V gives CDR1 SGHKS, CDR2 YYEKEE (reference sequence). The CDR3 contains 15 residues. The CDR3 DNA reads as TGTGCCAGCAGCCCCCTGGGACTGGCCTCCTACGAGCAGTACGCC. Its protein product is CASSPLGLASYEQYA.

This clonotype was recorded at least ten times. The chain combines TRBV5-1 with TRBJ1-6; perhaps TRBD1 as D (5 bases). The V and J ends lost 3 bases and 0 bases respectively, with 7 bases between them. Looked up from germline, CDR1 is SGHRS and CDR2 is YFSETQ. The CDR3 contains 15 residues. This CDR3 reads CASSSQGSYNSPLHF. The CDR3 coding sequence is TGCGCCAGCAGCTCGCAGGGCTCCTATAATTCACCCCTCCACTTT. Supplemented by reference TRBV5-1 and TRBJ1-6, the full variable domain reads KAGVTQTPRYLIKTRGQQVTLSCSPISGHRSVSWYQQTPGQGLQFLFEYFSETQRNKGNFPGRFSGRQFSNSRSEMNVSTLELGDSALYLCASSSQGSYNSPLHFGNGTRLTVT.

The chain has TRBV19 and TRBJ1-2; D remains unclear. Germline loops: CDR1 LNHDA, CDR2 SQIVND (reference sequence). The germline V and J ends were trimmed by 8 bases and 2 bases, with 12 bases remaining between them. The CDR3 has 13 residues. The CDR3 bases are TGTGCCAGTTCGACCGGGATCAACTATGGCTACACCTTC. Protein product: CASSTGINYGYTF.

This clonotype was counted many times. The chain links TRBV12-3 or TRBV12-4 to TRBJ2-7; D is perhaps TRBD1 or TRBD2 (5 bases each). This CDR3 has 14 amino acids. The V gene lost 6 bases and the J gene lost 2 bases, with 14 bases spanning the gap. The CDR3 spells CASSPAGTAYEQYF. In DNA, the CDR3 is TGTGCCAGCAGCCCCGCAGGGACCGCCTACGAGCAGTACTTC.

In its sample, this clonotype was seen many times. The gene calls are TRBV10-3 and TRBJ1-2; D gene unclear. Germline V gives CDR1 ENHRY, CDR2 SYGVKD. Between the trimmed V and J ends, which lost 11 bases and 1 base, there was a span of 11 bases. There are 12 residues in the CDR3. The CDR3 is CASAPNNYGYTF. CDR3 in DNA: TGTGCCTCGGCGCCCAATAACTATGGCTACACCTTC.

The sample holds many counts of this clonotype. V gene TRBV7-2 combines with J gene TRBJ1-2; D unclear. V was trimmed by 1 base and J by 5 bases, leaving 8 bases between them. The CDR3 is 13 residues long. Germline V gives CDR1 SGHTA, CDR2 FQGNSA. CDR3: CASSLEAVYGYTF. As DNA, the CDR3 is TGTGCCAGCAGCTTAGAAGCAGTTTATGGCTACACCTTC.

There are many counts of this clonotype. The chain has TRBV2 and TRBJ1-4; D may be TRBD1 (5 bases). The CDR3 spans 15 residues. The V gene's germline CDR1 is SNHLY and CDR2 FYNNEI. V lost 7 bases and J 5 bases, leaving 17 bases between the germline ends. As DNA, the CDR3 is TGTGCCAGCAATGGCGGGGGAACCGGGAATGAAAAACTGTTTTTT. Its protein is CASNGGGTGNEKLFF.

This rearrangement joins TRBV7-2 to TRBJ1-5; D perhaps matches TRBD1 (6 bases). V shed 3 bases and J shed 7 bases, with 10 bases lying between them. Germline V gene sequence: CDR1 SGHTA, CDR2 FQGNSA. The CDR3 runs 13 residues. CDR3 DNA sequence: TGTGCCAGCAGCTTGGGGGGCGCGCAGCCCCAGCATTTT. Translating it yields CASSLGGAQPQHF.

The chain is built from TRBV7-3 and TRBJ1-3; a weak D match, TRBD1 (5 bases). The V gene's germline CDR1 is SGHTA and CDR2 FQGTGA. V lost 5 bases and J lost 0, with 8 bases in between. CDR3 size: 14 residues. CDR3 DNA sequence: TGTGCCAGCAGCCCAGACAGCTCTGGAAACACCATATATTTT. Protein: CASSPDSSGNTIYF.

This chain joins TRBV7-6 and TRBJ2-5; tentatively, D is TRBD2 (6 bases). The CDR3 covers 13 residues. The germline CDR1 and CDR2 sequences are SGHVS and FNYEAQ. Deletions cut 5 bases from V and 5 bases from J, with 12 bases between. The CDR3 region has the DNA TGTGCCAGCAGCGAGTATGCGGGGGAGACCCAGTACTTC. Amino acid sequence: CASSEYAGETQYF.

This clonotype is medium-sized. The rearrangement uses TRBV10-3 and TRBJ2-7, with a possible D match to TRBD2 (7 bases). The CDR3 runs to 13 residues. Trimming left V 3 bases short and J 6 bases short, with 12 bases between. Germline lookup yields CDR1 ENHRY and CDR2 SYGVKD. CDR3 coding DNA: TGTGCCATCAGTGAATTAGGGGGGGGCGAGCAGTACGTC. Protein product: CAISELGGGEQYV.